This TCR beta chain emerged from a study of blood T cell repertoires in COVID-19. Turning to the study itself: Some COVID-19 samples were acute and others convalescent; all came from the United States, Italy and Spain. T cells, B-cell-depleted T cells, or PBMCs supplied cDNA or gDNA.

Methods used by the authors: Cell counts per sample came from amplifying reference gene primers. The data were produced by immunoSEQ multiplex PCR, yet TCRdb's version contains in-frame clones alone and is incomplete. V and J calls plus clone size are reproduced from that table; the DNA served to infer D and trimming. The table lists 30,000 to 45,000 clones, 85% to 90% of them singletons. Germline V gene data show CDR1 as SNHLY and CDR2 as FYNNEI. This CDR3 has 15 amino acids. The V and J ends lost 1 base and 5 bases respectively, with 11 bases between them. This chain connects TRBV2 to TRBJ2-2; the D is unclear. Sequencing was done on a sample of peripheral blood. The receptor was derived from a woman between 65 and 79 years old with active COVID-19. The CDR3 region is CASSEGVALTGELFF. CDR3 nucleotide sequence: TGTGCCAGCAGTGAAGGAGTAGCTCTGACCGGGGAGCTGTTTTTT.